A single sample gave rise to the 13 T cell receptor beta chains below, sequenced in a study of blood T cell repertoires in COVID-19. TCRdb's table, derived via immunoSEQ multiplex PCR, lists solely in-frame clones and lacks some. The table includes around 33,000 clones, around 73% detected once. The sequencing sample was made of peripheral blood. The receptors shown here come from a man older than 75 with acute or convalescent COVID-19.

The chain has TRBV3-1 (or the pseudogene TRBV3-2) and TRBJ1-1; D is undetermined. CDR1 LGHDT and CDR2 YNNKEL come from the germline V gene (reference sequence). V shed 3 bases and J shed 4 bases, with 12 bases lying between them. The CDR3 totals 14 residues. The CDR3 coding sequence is TGTGCCAGCAGCCATGGAATTGGGCGCACTGAAGCTTTCTTT. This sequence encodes CASSHGIGRTEAFF.

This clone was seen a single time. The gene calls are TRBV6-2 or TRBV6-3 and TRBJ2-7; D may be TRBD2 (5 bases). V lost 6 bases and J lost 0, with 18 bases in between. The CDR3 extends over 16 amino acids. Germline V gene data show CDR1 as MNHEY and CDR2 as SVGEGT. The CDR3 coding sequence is TGTGCCAGCAGCACCCGGAGCCCGGGAACCTCCTACGAGCAGTACTTC. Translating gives CASSTRSPGTSYEQYF.

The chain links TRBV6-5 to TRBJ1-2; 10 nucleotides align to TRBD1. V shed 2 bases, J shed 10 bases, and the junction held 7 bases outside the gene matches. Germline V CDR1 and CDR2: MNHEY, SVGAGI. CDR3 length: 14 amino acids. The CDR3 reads CASSYDGTGAHYTF. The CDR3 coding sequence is TGTGCCAGCAGTTACGATGGGACAGGGGCACACTACACCTTC.

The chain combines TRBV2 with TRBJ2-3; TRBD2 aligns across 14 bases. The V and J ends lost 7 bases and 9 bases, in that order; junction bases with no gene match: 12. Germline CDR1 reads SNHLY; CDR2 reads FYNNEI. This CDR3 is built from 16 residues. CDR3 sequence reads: CASTSGTSGGPGTQYF. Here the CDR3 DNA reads TGTGCCAGCACCAGTGGGACTAGCGGGGGACCAGGCACGCAGTATTTT.

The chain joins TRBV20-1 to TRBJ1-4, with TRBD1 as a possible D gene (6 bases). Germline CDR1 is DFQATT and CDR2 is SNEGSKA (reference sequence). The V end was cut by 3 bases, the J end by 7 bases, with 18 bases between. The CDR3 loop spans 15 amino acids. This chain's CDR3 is CSASQDSISGEKLFF. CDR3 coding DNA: TGCAGTGCTAGTCAGGACAGTATTTCGGGTGAAAAACTGTTTTTT.

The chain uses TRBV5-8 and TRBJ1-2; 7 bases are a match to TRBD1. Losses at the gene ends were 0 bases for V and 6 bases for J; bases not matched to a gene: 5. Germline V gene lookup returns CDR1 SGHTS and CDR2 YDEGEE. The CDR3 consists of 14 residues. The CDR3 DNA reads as TGTGCCAGCAGCTTGGTAGGGGGCGCACATGGCTACACCTTC. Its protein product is CASSLVGGAHGYTF.

In DNA form, the CDR3 reads TGTGCCAGTAGTGCCCTAGATCAGCCCCAGCATTTT. This codes for CASSALDQPQHF. The rearrangement links TRBV19 to TRBJ1-5; D unresolved. This CDR3 is 12 amino acids long. CDR1 and CDR2 (germline): LNHDA, SQIVND (reference sequence). Trimming cost V 5 bases and J 5 bases, with 7 bases left between them.

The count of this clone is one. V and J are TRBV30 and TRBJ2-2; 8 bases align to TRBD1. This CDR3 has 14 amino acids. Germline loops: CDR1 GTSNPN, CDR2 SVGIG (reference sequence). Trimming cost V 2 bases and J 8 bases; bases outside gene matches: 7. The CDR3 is CAWSPQGGPGELFF. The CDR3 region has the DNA TGTGCCTGGAGTCCACAGGGGGGTCCGGGGGAGCTGTTTTTT.

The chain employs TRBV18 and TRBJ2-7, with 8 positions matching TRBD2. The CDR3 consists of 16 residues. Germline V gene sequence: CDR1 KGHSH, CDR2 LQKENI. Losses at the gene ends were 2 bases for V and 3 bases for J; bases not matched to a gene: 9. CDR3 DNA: TGTGCCAGCTCACCAGGCCTGGGCGGGGGGATCTACGAGCAGTACTTC. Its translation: CASSPGLGGGIYEQYF.

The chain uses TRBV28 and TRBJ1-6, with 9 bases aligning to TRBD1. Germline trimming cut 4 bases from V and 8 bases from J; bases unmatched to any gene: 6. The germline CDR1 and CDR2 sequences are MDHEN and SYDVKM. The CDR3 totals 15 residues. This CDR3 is CASSSGTGKHSPLHF. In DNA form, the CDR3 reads TGTGCCAGCAGTTCGGGGACAGGGAAGCATTCACCCCTCCACTTT.

As DNA, the CDR3 is TGTGCCAGCAGCCCCCAGTCGTACACTGAAGCTTTCTTT. It codes for CASSPQSYTEAFF. V usage is TRBV7-2 and J usage is TRBJ1-1; D not resolved. Germline values: CDR1 SGHTA, CDR2 FQGNSA. The CDR3 runs to 13 residues. V gave up 5 bases and J gave up 3 bases, with 10 bases separating them. Using reference TRBV7-2 and TRBJ1-1 for the parts outside the CDR3, the full variable domain is GAGVSQSPSNKVTEKGKDVELRCDPISGHTALYWYRQSLGQGLEFLIYFQGNSAPDKSGLPSDRFSAERTGGSVSTLTIQRTQQEDSAVYLCASSPQSYTEAFFGQGTRLTVV.

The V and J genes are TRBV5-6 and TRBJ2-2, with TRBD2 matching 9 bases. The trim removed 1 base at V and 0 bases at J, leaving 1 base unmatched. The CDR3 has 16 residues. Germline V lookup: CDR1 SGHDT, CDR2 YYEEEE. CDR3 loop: CASSLRLAANTGELFF. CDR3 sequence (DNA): TGTGCCAGCAGCTTGAGACTAGCGGCGAACACCGGGGAGCTGTTTTTT.

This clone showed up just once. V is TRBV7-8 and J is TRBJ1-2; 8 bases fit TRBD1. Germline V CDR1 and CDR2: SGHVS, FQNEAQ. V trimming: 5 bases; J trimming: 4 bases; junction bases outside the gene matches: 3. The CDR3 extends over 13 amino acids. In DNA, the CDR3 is TGTGCCAGCAGCATAGGGACAGGCTATGGCTACACCTTC. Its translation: CASSIGTGYGYTF.